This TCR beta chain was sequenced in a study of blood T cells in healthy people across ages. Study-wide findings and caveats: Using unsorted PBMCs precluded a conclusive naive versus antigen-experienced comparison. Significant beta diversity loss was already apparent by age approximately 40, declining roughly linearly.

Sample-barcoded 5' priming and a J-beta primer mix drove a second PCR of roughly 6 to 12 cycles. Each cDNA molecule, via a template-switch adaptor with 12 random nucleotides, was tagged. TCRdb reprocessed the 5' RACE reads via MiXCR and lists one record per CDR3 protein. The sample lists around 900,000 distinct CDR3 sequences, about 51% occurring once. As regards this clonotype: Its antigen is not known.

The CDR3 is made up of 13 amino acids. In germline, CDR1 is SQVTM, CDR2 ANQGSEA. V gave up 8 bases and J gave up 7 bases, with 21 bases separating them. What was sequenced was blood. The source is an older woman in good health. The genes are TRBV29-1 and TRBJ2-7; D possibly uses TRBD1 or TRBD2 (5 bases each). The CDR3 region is CSIDGRGTGEQYF. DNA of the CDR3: TGCAGCATCGATGGGAGAGGGACGGGGGAGCAGTACTTC.